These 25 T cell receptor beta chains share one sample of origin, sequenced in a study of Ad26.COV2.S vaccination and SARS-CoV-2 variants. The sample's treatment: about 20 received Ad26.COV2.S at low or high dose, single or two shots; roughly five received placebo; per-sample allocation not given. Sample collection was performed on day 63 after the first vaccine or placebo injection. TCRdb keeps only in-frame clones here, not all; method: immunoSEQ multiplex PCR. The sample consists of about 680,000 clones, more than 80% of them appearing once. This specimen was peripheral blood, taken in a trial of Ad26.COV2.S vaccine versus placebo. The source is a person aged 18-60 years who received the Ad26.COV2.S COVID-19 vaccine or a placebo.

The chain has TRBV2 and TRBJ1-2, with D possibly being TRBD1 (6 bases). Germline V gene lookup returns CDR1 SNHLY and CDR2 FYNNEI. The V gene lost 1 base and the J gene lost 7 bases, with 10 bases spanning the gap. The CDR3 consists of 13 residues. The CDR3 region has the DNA TGTGCCAGCAGTGAAGAGTACAGGGCTGGCTACACCTTC. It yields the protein CASSEEYRAGYTF.

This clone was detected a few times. Written as DNA, the CDR3 is TGCGCCAGCAGCCAAGGGGGGCTGGGTTATGGCTACACCTTC. It encodes CASSQGGLGYGYTF. The rearrangement joins TRBV4-3 to TRBJ1-2; D perhaps matches TRBD1 (6 bases). CDR3 length equals 14 residues. Germline CDR1 LGHNA, CDR2 YSLEER. V was pared by 1 base and J by 5 bases, with 11 bases between.

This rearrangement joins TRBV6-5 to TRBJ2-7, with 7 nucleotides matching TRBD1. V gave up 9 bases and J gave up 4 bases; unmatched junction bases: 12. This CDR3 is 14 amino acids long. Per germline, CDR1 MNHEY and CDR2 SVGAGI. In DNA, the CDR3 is TGTGCCAGTCGAGTAGGGACAGCTACTTACGAGCAGTACTTC. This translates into CASRVGTATYEQYF.

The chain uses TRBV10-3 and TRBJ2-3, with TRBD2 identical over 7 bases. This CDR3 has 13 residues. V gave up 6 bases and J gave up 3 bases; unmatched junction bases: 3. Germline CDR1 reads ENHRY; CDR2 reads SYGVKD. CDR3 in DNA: TGTGCCATCAGGGCGGGAGCGACAGATACGCAGTATTTT. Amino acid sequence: CAIRAGATDTQYF.

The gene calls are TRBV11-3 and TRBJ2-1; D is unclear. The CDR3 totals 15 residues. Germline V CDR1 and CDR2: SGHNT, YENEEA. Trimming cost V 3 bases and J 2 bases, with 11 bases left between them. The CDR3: CASSLGTRTYNEQFF. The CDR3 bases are TGTGCCAGCAGCTTGGGTACAAGGACCTACAATGAGCAGTTCTTC.

In DNA form, the CDR3 reads TGTGCCAGCAGCTTCGAAGCCCCGGGGGGGTGGTCTAATGAAAAACTGTTTTTT. This codes for CASSFEAPGGWSNEKLFF. V and J are TRBV7-6 and TRBJ1-4; perhaps TRBD1 as D (5 bases). Trimming took 3 bases from V and 3 from J, leaving 20 bases between them. The germline V gene has CDR1 SGHVS and CDR2 FNYEAQ. The CDR3 spans 18 residues.

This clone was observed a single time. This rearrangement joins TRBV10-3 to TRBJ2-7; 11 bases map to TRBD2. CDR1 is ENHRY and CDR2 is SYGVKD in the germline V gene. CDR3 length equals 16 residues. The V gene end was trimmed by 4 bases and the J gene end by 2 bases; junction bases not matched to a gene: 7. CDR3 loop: CAISGTGTSGTYEQYF. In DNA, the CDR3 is TGTGCCATCAGTGGAACCGGGACTAGCGGTACCTACGAGCAGTACTTC.

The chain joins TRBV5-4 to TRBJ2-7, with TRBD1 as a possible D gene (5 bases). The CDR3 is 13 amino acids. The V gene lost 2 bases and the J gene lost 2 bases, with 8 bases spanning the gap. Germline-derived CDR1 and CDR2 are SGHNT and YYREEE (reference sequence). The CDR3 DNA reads TGTGCCAGCAGCTTAGGGGTTCCCTACGAGCAGTACTTC. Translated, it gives CASSLGVPYEQYF.

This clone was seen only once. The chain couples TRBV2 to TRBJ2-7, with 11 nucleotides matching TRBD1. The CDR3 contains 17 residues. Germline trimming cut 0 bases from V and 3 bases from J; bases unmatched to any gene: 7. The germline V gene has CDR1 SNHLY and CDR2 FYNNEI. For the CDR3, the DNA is TGTGCCAGCAGTGAAGCGGCCGGGACAGGGGGTTTCTACGAGCAGTACTTC. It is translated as CASSEAAGTGGFYEQYF.

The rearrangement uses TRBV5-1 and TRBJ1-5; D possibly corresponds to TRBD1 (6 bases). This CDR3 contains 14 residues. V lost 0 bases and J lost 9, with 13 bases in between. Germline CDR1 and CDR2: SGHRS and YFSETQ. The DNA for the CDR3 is TGCGCCAGCAGCTTGGTGCAGGGGCAGGGGCCCCAGCATTTT. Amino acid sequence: CASSLVQGQGPQHF.

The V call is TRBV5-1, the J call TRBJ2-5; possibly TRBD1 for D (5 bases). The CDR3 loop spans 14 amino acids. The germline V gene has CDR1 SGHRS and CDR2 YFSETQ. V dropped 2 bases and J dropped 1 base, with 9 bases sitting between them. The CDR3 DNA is TGCGCCAGCAGCTTCCAGGGTCTCCAAGAGACCCAGTACTTC. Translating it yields CASSFQGLQETQYF. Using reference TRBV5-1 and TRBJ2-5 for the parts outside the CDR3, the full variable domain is KAGVTQTPRYLIKTRGQQVTLSCSPISGHRSVSWYQQTPGQGLQFLFEYFSETQRNKGNFPGRFSGRQFSNSRSEMNVSTLELGDSALYLCASSFQGLQETQYFGPGTRLLVL.

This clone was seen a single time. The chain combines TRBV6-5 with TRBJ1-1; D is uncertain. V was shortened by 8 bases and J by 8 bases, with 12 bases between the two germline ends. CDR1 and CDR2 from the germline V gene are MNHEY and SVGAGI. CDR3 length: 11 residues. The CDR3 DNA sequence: TGTGCCAGCTCCGTGACATGGGAAGCTTTCTTT. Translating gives CASSVTWEAFF.

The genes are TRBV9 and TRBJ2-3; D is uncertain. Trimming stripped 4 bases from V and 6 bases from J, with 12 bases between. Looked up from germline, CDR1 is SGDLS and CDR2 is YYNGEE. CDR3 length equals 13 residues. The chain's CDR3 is CASSPRAADTQYF. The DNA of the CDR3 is TGTGCCAGCAGCCCAAGGGCCGCTGATACGCAGTATTTT.

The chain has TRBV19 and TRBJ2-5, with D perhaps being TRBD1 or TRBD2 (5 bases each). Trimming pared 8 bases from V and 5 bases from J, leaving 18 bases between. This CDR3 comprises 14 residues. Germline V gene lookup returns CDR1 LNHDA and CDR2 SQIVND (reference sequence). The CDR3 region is CASGPRGDLETQYF. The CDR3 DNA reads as TGTGCCAGTGGGCCCCGAGGGGATTTGGAGACCCAGTACTTC.

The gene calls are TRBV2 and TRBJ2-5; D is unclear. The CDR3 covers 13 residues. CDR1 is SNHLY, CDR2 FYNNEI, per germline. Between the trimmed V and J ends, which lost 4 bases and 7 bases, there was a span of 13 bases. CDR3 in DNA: TGTGCCAGCAGTGCGTTGATGACCGGGACCCAGTACTTC. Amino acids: CASSALMTGTQYF.

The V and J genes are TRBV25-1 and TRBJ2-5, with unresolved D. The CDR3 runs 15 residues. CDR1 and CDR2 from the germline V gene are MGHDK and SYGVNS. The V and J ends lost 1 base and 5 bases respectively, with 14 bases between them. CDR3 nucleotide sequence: TGTGCCAGCAGTGAATTTTTTTGGAAGAGGGAGACCCAGTACTTC. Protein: CASSEFFWKRETQYF.

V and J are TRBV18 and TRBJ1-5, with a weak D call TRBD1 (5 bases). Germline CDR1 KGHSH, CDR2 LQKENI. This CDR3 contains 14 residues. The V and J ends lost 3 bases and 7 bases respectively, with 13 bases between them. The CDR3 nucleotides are TGTGCCAGCTCACCCCCAGGGCAGGGACAGCCCCAGCATTTT. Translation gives CASSPPGQGQPQHF. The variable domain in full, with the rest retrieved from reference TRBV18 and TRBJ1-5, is NAGVMQNPRHLVRRRGQEARLRCSPMKGHSHVYWYRQLPEEGLKFMVYLQKENIIDESGMPKERFSAEFPKEGPSILRIQQVVRGDSAAYFCASSPPGQGQPQHFGDGTRLSIL.

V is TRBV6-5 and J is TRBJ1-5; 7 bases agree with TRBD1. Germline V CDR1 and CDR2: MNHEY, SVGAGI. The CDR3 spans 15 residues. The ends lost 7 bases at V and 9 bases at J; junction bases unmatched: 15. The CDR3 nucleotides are TGTGCCAGCAAACCTACAGGGGACGGAGGGCCGCCCCAGCATTTT. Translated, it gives CASKPTGDGGPPQHF.

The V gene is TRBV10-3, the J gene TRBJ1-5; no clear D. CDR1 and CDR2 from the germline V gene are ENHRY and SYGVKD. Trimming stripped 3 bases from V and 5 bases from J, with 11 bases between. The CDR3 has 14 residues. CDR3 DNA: TGTGCCATCAGTGAAAGGATAGGAGATCAGCCCCAGCATTTT. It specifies CAISERIGDQPQHF.

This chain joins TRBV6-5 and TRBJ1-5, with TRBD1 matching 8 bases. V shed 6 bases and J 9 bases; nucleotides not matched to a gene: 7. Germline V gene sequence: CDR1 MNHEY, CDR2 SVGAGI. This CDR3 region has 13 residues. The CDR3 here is CASSGQGAGPQHF. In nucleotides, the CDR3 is TGTGCCAGCAGCGGACAGGGAGCCGGGCCCCAGCATTTT.

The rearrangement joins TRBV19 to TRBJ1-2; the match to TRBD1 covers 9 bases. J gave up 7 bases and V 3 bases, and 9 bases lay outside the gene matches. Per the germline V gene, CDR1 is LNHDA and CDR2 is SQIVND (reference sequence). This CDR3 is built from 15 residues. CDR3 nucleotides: TGTGCCAGTAGTATGGGGGACAGGGATTCAAGTGGCTACACCTTC. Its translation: CASSMGDRDSSGYTF.

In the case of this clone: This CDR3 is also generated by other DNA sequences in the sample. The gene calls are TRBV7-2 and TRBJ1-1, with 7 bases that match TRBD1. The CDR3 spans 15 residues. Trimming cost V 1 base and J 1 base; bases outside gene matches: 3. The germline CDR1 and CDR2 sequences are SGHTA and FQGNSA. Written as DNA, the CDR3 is TGTGCCAGCAGCTTAGTAGCAGGGGGGAACACTGAAGCTTTCTTT. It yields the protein CASSLVAGGNTEAFF.

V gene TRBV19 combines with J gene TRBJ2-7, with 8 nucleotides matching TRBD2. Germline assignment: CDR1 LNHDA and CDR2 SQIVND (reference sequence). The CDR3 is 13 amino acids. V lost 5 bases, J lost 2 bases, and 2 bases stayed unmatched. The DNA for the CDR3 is TGTGCCAGTAGTCCCGGGAGGGCCTACGAGCAGTACTTC. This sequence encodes CASSPGRAYEQYF.

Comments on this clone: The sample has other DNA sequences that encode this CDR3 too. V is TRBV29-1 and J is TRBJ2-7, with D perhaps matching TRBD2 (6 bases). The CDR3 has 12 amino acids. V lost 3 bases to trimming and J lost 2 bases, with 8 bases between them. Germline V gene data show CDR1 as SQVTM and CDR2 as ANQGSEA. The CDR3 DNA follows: TGCAGCGTTGACGGCGGGGCCTACGAGCAGTACTTC. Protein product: CSVDGGAYEQYF.

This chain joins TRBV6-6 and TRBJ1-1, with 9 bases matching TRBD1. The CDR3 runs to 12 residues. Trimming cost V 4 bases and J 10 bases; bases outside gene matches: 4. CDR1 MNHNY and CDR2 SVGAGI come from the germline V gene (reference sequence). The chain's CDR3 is CASSSQGARAFF. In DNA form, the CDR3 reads TGTGCCAGCAGTTCACAGGGGGCGCGAGCTTTCTTT.